Following are 24 T cell receptor beta chains from one sample sequenced in a study of metastatic and nonmetastatic thyroid tumors. Every patient was untreated before thyroid surgery. Through MiXCR, TCRdb re-clonotyped the PCR reads. The sample carries approximately 65,000 clones, just over 4% recorded once. Sequences were obtained from blood. These receptors originate from a female donor with papillary thyroid cancer or a benign thyroid nodule (not recorded which). Some clones in this sample may be carry-over from other donors' samples.

This clone was seen at least ten times. V usage is TRBV6-5 and J usage is TRBJ2-3; D gene uncertain. CDR3 length equals 15 residues. V shed 0 bases and J shed 1 base, with 8 bases lying between them. From germline, CDR1 is MNHEY and CDR2 SVGAGI. CDR3 nucleotide sequence: TGTGCCAGCAGTTACTCTGGTGCTCGCACAGATACGCAGTATTTT. This sequence encodes CASSYSGARTDTQYF.

By proportion, this clone is medium-sized. This chain links TRBV6-1 with TRBJ2-7; 10 bases fit TRBD2. From germline, CDR1 is MNHNS and CDR2 SASEGT. This CDR3 is 14 amino acids long. Trimming took 5 bases from V and 5 from J; bases not matched to a gene: 6. The CDR3 here is CASSYLGTSDEQYF. For the CDR3, the DNA is TGTGCCAGCAGTTATTTAGGGACTAGCGACGAGCAGTACTTC.

The chain recombines TRBV7-9 with TRBJ2-5; D perhaps matches TRBD2 (5 bases). Germline assignment: CDR1 SEHNR and CDR2 FQNEAQ (reference sequence). The CDR3 is made up of 15 amino acids. V lost 1 base to trimming and J lost 7 bases, with 16 bases between them. The CDR3 DNA follows: TGTGCCAGCAGCTTAGTTGTATTCGGGAAGGGGACCCAGTACTTC. It specifies CASSLVVFGKGTQYF.

Many counts were recorded for this clone. The gene calls are TRBV19 and TRBJ2-7, with 9 bases aligning to TRBD1. V gave up 3 bases and J gave up 2 bases; unmatched junction bases: 5. The CDR3 contains 15 residues. Germline V CDR1 and CDR2: LNHDA, SQIVND (reference sequence). CDR3 in DNA: TGTGCCAGTAGTATGGGACAGGGTCTAACCTACGAGCAGTACTTC. It specifies CASSMGQGLTYEQYF.

The chain has TRBV6-1 and TRBJ2-3; D is uncertain. From germline, CDR1 is MNHNS and CDR2 SASEGT. The CDR3 totals 14 residues. Trimming cost V 8 bases and J 6 bases, with 18 bases left between them. In DNA form, the CDR3 reads TGTGCCAGCGTAGAGTGGATTAGGGATGATACGCAGTATTTT. This codes for CASVEWIRDDTQYF.

Many counts were recorded for this clone. V usage is TRBV9 and J usage is TRBJ2-5; 15 bases map to TRBD2. The CDR3 consists of 18 residues. CDR1 and CDR2 (germline): SGDLS, YYNGEE. V dropped 0 bases and J dropped 5; count of bases not matched to a gene: 8. The CDR3 here is CASSVGTSGRAPQETQYF. CDR3 in DNA: TGTGCCAGCAGCGTAGGGACTAGCGGGAGGGCTCCCCAGGAGACCCAGTACTTC.

In this sample, this clone turned up many times. The J gene is TRBJ2-7, the V gene TRBV6-2 or TRBV6-3, with TRBD2 as a possible D gene (5 bases). V was cut by 2 bases and J by 7 bases, with 9 bases left in between. The germline V gene has CDR1 MNHEY and CDR2 SVGEGT. This CDR3 has 12 amino acids. The CDR3 DNA sequence: TGTGCCAGCAGTTACGGAAGACTAGAGCAGTACTTC. Encoded protein: CASSYGRLEQYF.

This clone showed up just a few times. The chain uses TRBV5-1 and TRBJ1-6; D not certain. CDR3 length: 14 residues. Per germline, CDR1 SGHRS and CDR2 YFSETQ. The V end was cut by 2 bases, the J end by 9 bases, with 12 bases between. The CDR3 bases are TGCGCCAGCAGCTTTGCACGGATGGGTTCACCCCTCCACTTT. It codes for CASSFARMGSPLHF.

This clone was seen a few times. Being one base from a much bigger clone, this may be a read error. The gene calls are TRBV3-1 and TRBJ1-3; D is undetermined. The germline V gene has CDR1 LGHDT and CDR2 YNNKEL (reference sequence). The CDR3 is 14 residues long. The V gene lost 6 bases and the J gene lost 0 bases, with 9 bases spanning the gap. Written as DNA, the CDR3 is TGTGCCAGCAGTTCGTCTAGCTCTGGAAACACCATATATTTT. Protein sequence: CASSSSSSGNTIYF.

Only a few counts were recorded for this clone. V is TRBV30 and J is TRBJ2-3; unclear D gene. Trimming took 2 bases from V and 1 from J, leaving 7 bases between them. The CDR3 totals 13 residues. Germline V gene data show CDR1 as GTSNPN and CDR2 as SVGIG (reference sequence). The CDR3 spells CAWSFSGTDTQYF. The CDR3 coding sequence is TGTGCCTGGAGTTTCTCCGGCACAGATACGCAGTATTTT.

This clone was seen ten or more times. CDR3 region: CASSLEGESFYNEQFF. CDR3 DNA sequence: TGCGCCAGCAGCTTGGAAGGCGAGAGCTTCTACAATGAGCAGTTCTTC. The chain couples TRBV5-1 to TRBJ2-1; D is uncertain. In germline, CDR1 is SGHRS, CDR2 YFSETQ. This CDR3 has 16 amino acids. V was pared by 0 bases and J by 3 bases, with 13 bases between.

Points on this clone: Lacking the conserved final phenylalanine or tryptophan, this CDR3 likely reflects a read error. The chain couples TRBV5-1 to TRBJ2-2; D remains ambiguous. Germline V gene lookup returns CDR1 SGHRS and CDR2 YFSETQ. V lost 5 bases, J lost 3 bases, and 11 bases lay in between. The CDR3 contains 14 residues. CDR3 in DNA: TGCGCCAGCAGTCTCCGTCTGGACACCGGGGAGCTGTTTCTT. It is translated as CASSLRLDTGELFL.

A few counts support this clone. This chain links TRBV6-2 or TRBV6-3 with TRBJ1-6, with 12 bases identical to TRBD1. Germline V gives CDR1 MNHEY, CDR2 SVGEGT. CDR3 size: 20 residues. The J segment lost 8 bases and the V segment lost 0 bases, leaving 14 bases of the junction unmatched. The CDR3 spells CASSYSSGTGGLSRDSPLHF. The DNA of the CDR3 is TGTGCCAGCAGTTACTCTTCCGGGACAGGGGGCCTAAGTAGGGATTCACCCCTCCACTTT.

This clone was observed many times. V gene TRBV20-1 combines with J gene TRBJ2-1; 12 bases line up with TRBD2. CDR1 is DFQATT and CDR2 is SNEGSKA in the germline V gene (reference sequence). CDR3 length equals 14 residues. With 5 bases clipped from V and 3 bases from J, the junction kept 2 bases outside the gene matches. CDR3 DNA sequence: TGCAGTGCTTCTAGCGGGAGGGACTACAATGAGCAGTTCTTC. Residues: CSASSGRDYNEQFF.

For this clone: A single base separates this from a much larger clone, so it may be a read error. The V call is TRBV5-1, the J call TRBJ2-1; D is ambiguous. Looked up from germline, CDR1 is SGHRS and CDR2 is YFSETQ. The CDR3 length is 14 residues. The CDR3 sequence is CAGSLGSSYNEQFF. As DNA, the CDR3 is TGCGCCGGCAGCCTCGGTAGCTCCTACAATGAGCAGTTCTTC.

In this sample, this clone turned up a few times. This sequence may be a read error, since a much larger clone differs from it by one base. This chain uses TRBV20-1 with TRBJ1-4, with D perhaps TRBD1 (5 bases). The length of the CDR3 is 14 residues. Trimming took off 0 bases at V and 12 bases at J, with 17 bases between the two ends. CDR1 is DFQATT and CDR2 is SNEGSKA in the germline V gene (reference sequence). The CDR3 region has the DNA TGCAGTGCTAGAGACAGGGACGGTAGTAGGGAACTGTTTTTT. This translates into CSARDRDGSRELFF.

In the case of this clone: The junction departs from the called germline gene at one end, perhaps through a read error. The rearrangement links TRBV2 to TRBJ2-6; D is possibly TRBD1 (8 bases). Germline V CDR1 and CDR2: SNHLY, FYNNEI. This CDR3 has 15 residues. The CDR3 is CADSGTGPGADVLTF. The CDR3 DNA reads as TGTGCCGACAGCGGGACAGGTCCTGGGGCCGACGTCCTGACTTTC.

This clone has at least ten counts. The chain employs TRBV28 and TRBJ2-1, with D possibly called TRBD1 or TRBD2 (6 bases each). Between the trimmed V and J ends, which lost 2 bases and 2 bases, there was a span of 13 bases. The germline gives CDR1 MDHEN, CDR2 SYDVKM. This CDR3 spans 16 amino acids. The CDR3 DNA reads as TGTGCCAGCAGTTTAGGGGGGCGGAGTACCTACAATGAGCAGTTCTTC. Amino acid sequence: CASSLGGRSTYNEQFF.

Of note for this clone: Germline and junction disagree at one end, which may indicate a read error. The chain combines TRBV11-3 with TRBJ2-1; D might be TRBD1 or TRBD2, each matching 6 bases. The germline V gene encodes CDR1 SGHNT and CDR2 YENEEA. The CDR3 covers 13 residues. CDR3 DNA: TGTGCCAGCAGCTCAGGAGGGGGAGTTGAGCATTTCTTC. Its protein product is CASSSGGGVEHFF.

This clone was counted many times. The rearrangement uses TRBV20-1 and TRBJ2-7; 8 bases line up with TRBD1. Germline V CDR1 and CDR2: DFQATT, SNEGSKA (reference sequence). The CDR3 runs to 14 residues. Trimming took 5 bases from V and 6 from J; bases not matched to a gene: 12. The CDR3 region is CSASLPDRGSEQYF. The CDR3 DNA reads TGCAGTGCTTCCCTACCCGACAGGGGAAGCGAGCAGTACTTC.

The table lists this clone with many counts. V gene TRBV6-5 combines with J gene TRBJ1-5, with D hard to call. The CDR3 length is 14 residues. Germline CDR1 reads MNHEY; CDR2 reads SVGAGI. V lost 2 bases to trimming and J lost 0 bases, with 5 bases between them. CDR3 in amino acids: CASSYLDSNQPQHF. CDR3 DNA sequence: TGTGCCAGCAGTTACCTAGATAGCAATCAGCCCCAGCATTTT.

This rearrangement joins TRBV18 to TRBJ2-7; 14 bases map to TRBD2. V was clipped by 2 bases and J by 1 base; unmatched bases: 16. In germline, CDR1 is KGHSH, CDR2 LQKENI. The CDR3 totals 21 residues. In DNA form, the CDR3 reads TGTGCCAGCTCACCAGGATCAGGGACGGGACTAGCGGGAGTATGGTCCTACGAGCAGTACTTC. Its translation is CASSPGSGTGLAGVWSYEQYF.

This clone was seen a few times. This rearrangement joins TRBV20-1 to TRBJ2-1; D perhaps matches TRBD2 (6 bases). CDR3 length: 15 residues. Germline values: CDR1 DFQATT, CDR2 SNEGSKA (reference sequence). Trimming removed 3 bases at V and 4 bases at J, with 16 bases between. Here the CDR3 reads CSASSGDSAYNEQFF. The DNA of the CDR3 is TGCAGTGCTAGTTCGGGGGACTCGGCTTACAATGAGCAGTTCTTC.

This clone was seen many times. The rearrangement links TRBV7-8 to TRBJ2-7; D is ambiguous. Germline V lookup: CDR1 SGHVS, CDR2 FQNEAQ. V was shortened by 5 bases and J by 3 bases, with 8 bases between the two germline ends. The CDR3 length is 12 residues. The CDR3 here is CASSKGIYEQYF. The DNA for the CDR3 is TGTGCCAGCAGCAAAGGGATCTACGAGCAGTACTTC.